This paragraph covers one TCR beta chain sequence. Antigen unknown. V dropped 1 base and J dropped 2 bases, with 11 bases sitting between them. CDR3 size: 15 residues. CDR1 and CDR2 from the germline V gene are MGHRA and YSYEKL. It was with 60 Vbeta and 13 Jbeta primers that the PCR ran. Original methodology: Later analysis identified tens of millions of unique TCR beta chains, approximately 10 million shared. Assay: immunoSEQ multiplex PCR; the TCRdb copy retains only in-frame clones and omits some. That table furnishes V, J and clone size, whereas the DNA furnished D and trimming. The table includes 93,000 or so clones, 60% to 70% detected once. These data belong to a study of cytomegalovirus exposure and HLA in healthy donors. General observations from the study: A later analysis linked a missense DCLRE1C variant to TCR beta V- and J-gene trimming.

The sample was PBMCs. The J gene is TRBJ1-1, the V gene TRBV4-1; the D gene is possibly TRBD1 (5 bases). This clonotype originated in a woman aged 50 to 60 in good health and CMV-seronegative. Here the CDR3 DNA reads TGCGCCAGCAGCCAAGCTATGACAGCTAACACTGAAGCTTTCTTT. Protein sequence: CASSQAMTANTEAFF.